This is a list of T cell receptor beta chains from one sample in a study of T-cell reconstitution after alpha-beta-depleted transplantation in children. One entry per CDR3 protein results from TCRdb running MiXCR on the PCR reads. The table lists roughly 670,000 distinct CDR3 sequences, over 10% of them singletons. The sequencing used PBMCs, collected before TCRalphabeta/CD19-depleted stem cell transplant. These receptors were collected from a girl between 2 and 10 years old with congenital amegakaryocytic thrombocytopenia, due to receive a stem cell transplant. Both conserved end residues are part of each CDR3. D genes are given only for firm matches. Clone size is stated in some rows and not others, as once, few, many or a class when expanded.

len,j_gene,abundance,d_gene,v_gene,CDR3nt,CDR3aa
15,TRBJ1-4,many,TRBD1,TRBV20-1,TGCAGTGCTAGGGGCTGGGGACAGACGAATGAAAAACTGTTTTTT,CSARGWGQTNEKLFF
13,TRBJ2-7,few,NA,TRBV12-3/TRBV12-4,TGTGCCAGCGGATCCCCGGCCCCTTACGAGCAGTACTTC,CASGSPAPYEQYF
16,TRBJ1-6,many,NA,TRBV3-1,TGTGCCAGCAGCCAAGATATCGCAGGGAATGGTTCACCCCTCCACTTT,CASSQDIAGNGSPLHF
15,TRBJ2-3,NA,NA,TRBV5-1,TGCGCCAGCAGCAATGCTCGGGACTCCACAGATACGCAGTATTTT,CASSNARDSTDTQYF
21,TRBJ1-1,NA,NA,TRBV11-2,TGTGCCAGCAGCTTATCCCCCTTGGGGGCATCGGGCTCCTGGATGAACACTGAAGCTTTCTTT,CASSLSPLGASGSWMNTEAFF
14,TRBJ1-6,many,NA,TRBV20-1,TGCAGTGTTCTAAATTGGAGGCGTAATTCACCCCTCCACTTT,CSVLNWRRNSPLHF
14,TRBJ1-5,many,TRBD1,TRBV5-1,TGCGCCAGCAGCTTGACAGGGGGCAATCAGCCCCAGCATTTT,CASSLTGGNQPQHF
15,TRBJ2-1,few,TRBD2,TRBV3-1,TGTGCCAGCAGCCAAGGGACTAGCGGGGTCAATGAGCAGTTCTTC,CASSQGTSGVNEQFF
15,TRBJ1-3,many,NA,TRBV29-1,TGCAGCGTTGAACTCTACGGGCTCTCTGGAAACACCATATATTTT,CSVELYGLSGNTIYF
17,TRBJ2-6,NA,NA,TRBV18,TGTGCCAGCTCACCCGGGAACAGACCCGACGGGGCCAACGTCCTGACTTTC,CASSPGNRPDGANVLTF
13,TRBJ2-7,few,NA,TRBV7-9,TGTGCCAGCAGCTCCCCAAGGTCCTACGAGCAGTACTTC,CASSSPRSYEQYF